Sequencing of this T cell receptor (beta chain) was carried out in a study of OX40 agonist ivuxolimab in advanced cancers. TCRdb's table, derived via immunoSEQ multiplex PCR, lists solely in-frame clones and lacks some. In the table there are 55,000 to 70,000 clones, 82% of which are singletons. From germline, CDR1 is SGHDN and CDR2 FVKESK. Deletions cut 1 base from V and 3 bases from J, with 10 bases between. This CDR3 is built from 14 residues. This receptor was taken from an adult with an advanced solid tumor such as melanoma, head and neck, liver or kidney cancer. The V call is TRBV14, the J call TRBJ2-7, with unresolved D. This sample comprised CD4+ or CD8+ T cells sorted from blood, obtained in a trial of the OX40 agonist ivuxolimab. The CDR3 loop reads CASSQVGLGYEQYF. Written as DNA, the CDR3 is TGTGCCAGCAGCCAAGTGGGGTTGGGCTACGAGCAGTACTTC. The full variable domain, rest sourced from reference TRBV14 and TRBJ2-7, is EAGVTQFPSHSVIEKGQTVTLRCDPISGHDNLYWYRRVMGKEIKFLLHFVKESKQDESGMPNNRFLAERTGGTYSTLKVQPAELEDSGVYFCASSQVGLGYEQYFGPGTRLTVT.